This TCR beta chain appears in the sequencing data of a study of cytomegalovirus exposure and HLA in healthy donors. Remarks on this clone: Antigen specificity is unknown.

Germline V gene data show CDR1 as MNHNS and CDR2 as SASEGT. The CDR3 totals 14 residues. The J segment lost 0 bases and the V segment lost 4 bases, leaving 3 bases of the junction unmatched. The PCR made use of 60 Vbeta and 13 Jbeta primers. Per the authors' pipeline: Later reanalysis found about 78 million unique TCR beta chains, around 9.9 million of them shared. Generated by immunoSEQ multiplex PCR, the TCRdb table keeps only in-frame clones and is missing some. That table is the source of V, J and clone size, and D and trimming were worked out from the DNA. This listing includes some 76,000 clones. The study, taken as a whole, reports: The authors enumerated under 200 TCR beta chains as linked to cytomegalovirus. For TCR beta chains, V- and J-gene trimming was later linked to a missense DCLRE1C variant. Among TCR beta chains of equal frequency, HLA-associated ones were more clonally expanded in a later analysis.

This clonotype was sampled from a boy aged 5-17 years in good health and CMV-seronegative. Sequencing was performed on PBMCs. This sequence joins TRBV6-1 and TRBJ2-7; TRBD2 aligns across 7 bases. CDR3 loop: CASSVLAASYEQYF. The DNA of the CDR3 is TGTGCCAGCAGTGTCCTAGCGGCCTCCTACGAGCAGTACTTC.